The 6 T cell receptor beta chains given below trace back to one sample, sequenced in a study of T cell repertoires in cytomegalovirus infection. MiXCR was run by TCRdb on the reads, yielding one entry per CDR3 protein. The table has approximately 97,000 distinct CDR3 sequences, more than 15% seen once. The material sequenced was PBMCs. Source of these receptors: a human donor in good health (CMV status not recorded). Some clones in this sample may be carry-over from other donors' samples.

In this sample, this clonotype turned up many times. The chain is built from TRBV5-4 and TRBJ2-7; no firm D call. Deletions cut 3 bases from V and 0 bases from J, with 10 bases between. Germline V gene data show CDR1 as SGHNT and CDR2 as YYREEE (reference sequence). The CDR3 has 14 amino acids. The CDR3 sequence: CASSSPANSYEQYF. The CDR3 bases are TGTGCCAGCAGCTCGCCGGCCAACTCCTACGAGCAGTACTTC.

The chain couples TRBV28 to TRBJ2-7; D is uncertain. The CDR3 runs to 15 residues. V dropped 4 bases and J dropped 0 bases, with 13 bases sitting between them. Looked up from germline, CDR1 is MDHEN and CDR2 is SYDVKM. In DNA form, the CDR3 reads TGTGCCAGCAGTTCATACTTGGCCGGCTCCTACGAGCAGTACTTC. Translating gives CASSSYLAGSYEQYF.

The chain is built from TRBV18 and TRBJ1-3; D is ambiguous. This CDR3 has 12 residues. Germline CDR1 reads KGHSH; CDR2 reads LQKENI. Trimming left V 10 bases short and J 2 bases short, with 9 bases between. The CDR3 region is CATGEAGNTIYF. The DNA of the CDR3 is TGTGCCACCGGGGAGGCTGGAAACACCATATATTTT.

This chain joins TRBV6-6 and TRBJ1-5; 9 nucleotides match TRBD1. This CDR3 comprises 14 residues. The V segment lost 6 bases and the J segment 7 bases; nucleotides outside the gene matches: 7. The germline V gene encodes CDR1 MNHNY and CDR2 SVGAGI (reference sequence). This chain's CDR3 is CASRSQGAEQPQHF. The CDR3 coding sequence is TGTGCCAGCAGATCACAGGGGGCGGAGCAGCCCCAGCATTTT.

The V gene is TRBV25-1, the J gene TRBJ2-1; D unresolved. The CDR3 spans 12 residues. V lost 3 bases and J 7 bases, leaving 7 bases between the germline ends. Germline loops: CDR1 MGHDK, CDR2 SYGVNS. The CDR3 spells CASSDWVNEQFF. The CDR3 coding sequence is TGTGCCAGCAGTGATTGGGTAAATGAGCAGTTCTTC.

This clonotype was counted a few times. J is TRBJ2-2 and V is TRBV5-5; 9 nucleotides line up with TRBD2. Germline V gene data show CDR1 as SGHKS and CDR2 as YYEKEE (reference sequence). The V and J ends lost 1 base and 6 bases, in that order; junction bases with no gene match: 4. The CDR3 runs 15 residues. The CDR3 loop is CASSLLAGSSGELFF. The CDR3 DNA is TGTGCCAGCAGCTTGCTAGCGGGGAGTTCCGGGGAGCTGTTTTTT.